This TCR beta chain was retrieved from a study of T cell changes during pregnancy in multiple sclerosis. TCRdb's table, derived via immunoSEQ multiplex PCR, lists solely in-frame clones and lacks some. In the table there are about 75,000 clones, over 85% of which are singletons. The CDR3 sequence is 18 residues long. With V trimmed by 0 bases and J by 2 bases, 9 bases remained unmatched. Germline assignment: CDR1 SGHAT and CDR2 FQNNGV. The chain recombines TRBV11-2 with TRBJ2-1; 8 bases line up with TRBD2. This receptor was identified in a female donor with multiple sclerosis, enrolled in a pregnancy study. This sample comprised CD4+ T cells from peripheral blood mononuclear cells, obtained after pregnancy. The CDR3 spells CASSLDPPAGGPYNEQFF. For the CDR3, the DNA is TGTGCCAGCAGCTTAGATCCACCTGCGGGAGGCCCCTACAATGAGCAGTTCTTC. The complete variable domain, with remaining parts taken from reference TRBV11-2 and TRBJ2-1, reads EAGVAQSPRYKIIEKRQSVAFWCNPISGHATLYWYQQILGQGPKLLIQFQNNGVVDDSQLPKDRFSAERLKGVDSTLKIQPAKLEDSAVYLCASSLDPPAGGPYNEQFFGPGTRLTVL.